One sample yielded the 32 T cell receptor beta chains listed below, sequenced in a study of blood T cell repertoires in COVID-19. This table comes from immunoSEQ multiplex PCR, and its TCRdb copy is limited to in-frame clones, with some not included. The table has 200,000 to 250,000 clones, about 90% seen once; the top ten hold roughly 1.5%. Sequencing was performed on peripheral blood. These receptors originate from a man aged 18 to 30 with active or convalescent COVID-19.

The chain has TRBV18 and TRBJ1-1, with D possibly TRBD1 on 5 matching bases. Germline CDR1 and CDR2: KGHSH and LQKENI. The CDR3 is 13 amino acids. Trimming removed 2 bases from V and 5 bases from J, with 9 bases in between. CDR3 bases: TGTGCCAGCTCACCAGGGGCCCGGACTGAAGCTTTCTTT. Its protein product is CASSPGARTEAFF.

The chain couples TRBV9 to TRBJ1-3, with TRBD1 as a possible D gene (5 bases). Germline assignment: CDR1 SGDLS and CDR2 YYNGEE. Trimming removed 3 bases at V and 4 bases at J, with 11 bases between. The CDR3 extends over 14 amino acids. The DNA of the CDR3 is TGTGCCAGCAGCGCCCCAGGGCAAGGAAACACCATATATTTT. It translates to CASSAPGQGNTIYF.

The count of this clone is one. The CDR3 DNA sequence: TGTGCCAGCAGCTTAACGGTATATGAGCAGTTCTTC. As protein: CASSLTVYEQFF. This chain joins TRBV7-2 and TRBJ2-1; D gene uncertain. Looked up from germline, CDR1 is SGHTA and CDR2 is FQGNSA. V was pared by 2 bases and J by 8 bases, with 7 bases between. The CDR3 extends over 12 amino acids. Complete variable domain (other parts from reference TRBV7-2 and TRBJ2-1): GAGVSQSPSNKVTEKGKDVELRCDPISGHTALYWYRQSLGQGLEFLIYFQGNSAPDKSGLPSDRFSAERTGGSVSTLTIQRTQQEDSAVYLCASSLTVYEQFFGPGTRLTVL.

The J gene is TRBJ2-7, the V gene TRBV28, with unresolved D. The germline V gene encodes CDR1 MDHEN and CDR2 SYDVKM. V was cut by 5 bases and J by 0 bases, with 11 bases left in between. This CDR3 spans 14 amino acids. The CDR3 DNA reads as TGTGCCAGCAGTCAGACACAAAACTCCTACGAGCAGTACTTC. This codes for CASSQTQNSYEQYF. Filled out from reference TRBV28 and TRBJ2-7, the complete variable domain reads DVKVTQSSRYLVKRTGEKVFLECVQDMDHENMFWYRQDPGLGLRLIYFSYDVKMKEKGDIPEGYSVSREKKERFSLILESASTNQTSMYLCASSQTQNSYEQYFGPGTRLTVT.

The genes are TRBV24-1 and TRBJ2-7; 8 bases line up with TRBD1. The CDR3 is made up of 18 amino acids. CDR1 is KGHDR, CDR2 SFDVKD, per germline. The V gene end was trimmed by 4 bases and the J gene end by 2 bases; junction bases not matched to a gene: 15. Written as DNA, the CDR3 is TGTGCCACCAGTGACGCGACAGGGGCCCCGGTAGGGCCCTACGAGCAGTACTTC. Its translation is CATSDATGAPVGPYEQYF.

V gene TRBV5-1 combines with J gene TRBJ2-7; D not certain. The V and J ends lost 4 bases and 6 bases respectively, with 17 bases between them. In germline, CDR1 is SGHRS, CDR2 YFSETQ. The CDR3 is 14 residues long. The CDR3 sequence is CASSVDGSLSEQYF. The CDR3 DNA reads as TGCGCCAGCAGCGTGGACGGGTCGTTGAGCGAGCAGTACTTC.

CDR3 nucleotides: TGCAGCGTTGAAGATCTATCTTCTATCTCTGGGGCCAACGTCCTGACTTTC. It is translated as CSVEDLSSISGANVLTF. This chain uses TRBV29-1 with TRBJ2-6; D remains ambiguous. The V gene lost 0 bases and the J gene lost 0 bases, with 12 bases spanning the gap. The CDR3 totals 17 residues. Per the germline V gene, CDR1 is SQVTM and CDR2 is ANQGSEA.

This chain links TRBV3-1 (or the pseudogene TRBV3-2) with TRBJ2-7, with D possibly TRBD2 on 5 matching bases. V lost 2 bases, J lost 7 bases, and 12 bases lay in between. Germline CDR1 reads LGHDT; CDR2 reads YNNKEL (reference sequence). This CDR3 spans 13 amino acids. In nucleotides, the CDR3 is TGTGCCAGCAGCCAAACTAGTATGGGGGAGCAGTACTTC. Its protein is CASSQTSMGEQYF.

In its sample, this clone was seen once. V gene TRBV19 combines with J gene TRBJ1-5; a possible D gene is TRBD1 (6 bases). The CDR3 has 15 amino acids. The germline V gene encodes CDR1 LNHDA and CDR2 SQIVND (reference sequence). V was shortened by 7 bases and J by 6 bases, with 19 bases between the two germline ends. The DNA for the CDR3 is TGTGCCAGTAAGGGGGTTGTGGGAGGGCGTCAGCCCCAGCATTTT. This gives the protein CASKGVVGGRQPQHF.

This clone was observed a few times. The chain recombines TRBV11-2 with TRBJ1-2, with 8 nucleotides matching TRBD1. Germline-derived CDR1 and CDR2 are SGHAT and FQNNGV. Trimming cost V 0 bases and J 6 bases; bases outside gene matches: 9. The CDR3 runs 16 residues. The CDR3 nucleotides read TGTGCCAGCAGCTTAGACTTGACAGGGGCATATCATGGCTACACCTTC. Translation gives CASSLDLTGAYHGYTF.

This chain connects TRBV27 to TRBJ2-7; 7 positions match TRBD1. V lost 0 bases and J lost 3; bases outside the gene matches: 5. Germline V CDR1 and CDR2: MNHEY, SMNVEV (reference sequence). CDR3 length equals 15 residues. Here the CDR3 DNA reads TGTGCCAGCAGTTTATCAGGGGGCGGCCACTACGAGCAGTACTTC. This codes for CASSLSGGGHYEQYF.

The chain recombines TRBV27 with TRBJ2-7; TRBD1 is a possible D gene (6 bases). CDR1 and CDR2 from the germline V gene are MNHEY and SMNVEV (reference sequence). The ends were cut back, 6 bases at V and 7 bases at J, with 25 bases in the middle. This CDR3 is 16 amino acids long. This CDR3 reads CASSRDDTLSGAEQYF. The DNA for the CDR3 is TGTGCCAGCAGCCGTGACGATACACTCTCAGGGGCTGAGCAGTACTTC.

The chain is built from TRBV30 and TRBJ2-7; perhaps TRBD1 as D (6 bases). Germline V gene lookup returns CDR1 GTSNPN and CDR2 SVGIG (reference sequence). The germline V and J ends were trimmed by 4 bases and 2 bases, with 9 bases remaining between them. The CDR3 loop spans 12 amino acids. CDR3 nucleotide sequence: TGTGCCTGGAACAGGGACGCCTACGAGCAGTACTTC. It translates to CAWNRDAYEQYF.

V and J are TRBV15 and TRBJ2-7; 11 nucleotides align to TRBD1. The junction had 3 bases not matched to a gene; V was cut back by 1 base and J by 4 bases. The germline gives CDR1 LNHNV, CDR2 YYDKDF (reference sequence). The CDR3 runs 15 residues. The CDR3 reads CATSRGGTGGYEQYF. The CDR3, as DNA: TGTGCCACCAGCAGAGGTGGGACAGGGGGATACGAGCAGTACTTC.

This clone appeared a single time. The gene calls are TRBV6-4 and TRBJ1-5, with D perhaps matching TRBD1 (6 bases). Trimming shortened V by 4 bases and J by 7 bases, and 11 bases separated the two germline ends. Germline lookup yields CDR1 MRHNA and CDR2 SNTAGT. This CDR3 has 13 amino acids. The CDR3 DNA reads as TGTGCCAGCAGTGCAGGACAGAGACAGCCCCAGCATTTT. Residues: CASSAGQRQPQHF.

This clone was recorded once. V is TRBV6-4 and J is TRBJ1-6; TRBD1 matches 8 bases. V dropped 4 bases and J dropped 6; count of bases not matched to a gene: 5. The V gene's germline CDR1 is MRHNA and CDR2 SNTAGT. This CDR3 contains 15 residues. This chain's CDR3 is CASSADTGGNSPLHF. CDR3 nucleotides: TGTGCCAGCAGTGCGGATACAGGGGGTAATTCACCCCTCCACTTT.

This sequence joins TRBV27 and TRBJ2-7, with TRBD1 matching over 10 bases. The J segment lost 1 base and the V segment lost 7 bases, leaving 4 bases of the junction unmatched. Germline-derived CDR1 and CDR2 are MNHEY and SMNVEV (reference sequence). CDR3 size: 14 residues. The chain's CDR3 is CASKDRGDSYEQYF. The CDR3 nucleotides read TGTGCCAGCAAGGACAGGGGGGATTCCTACGAGCAGTACTTC.

The chain carries TRBV7-2 and TRBJ2-1; no reliable D call. CDR1 and CDR2 from the germline V gene are SGHTA and FQGNSA. This CDR3 contains 11 residues. Trimming left V 5 bases short and J 9 bases short, with 8 bases between. The CDR3 coding sequence is TGTGCCAGCAGCCTAAGTCGTGAGCAGTTCTTC. Translation gives CASSLSREQFF.

This sequence joins TRBV27 and TRBJ1-2; D call uncertain. Trimming pared 6 bases from V and 8 bases from J, leaving 16 bases between. The CDR3 covers 13 residues. CDR1 is MNHEY, CDR2 SMNVEV, per germline (reference sequence). In nucleotides, the CDR3 is TGTGCCAGCAGGCCTAGCAACTACGGCGGCTACACCTTC. It encodes CASRPSNYGGYTF.

CDR3 nucleotide sequence: TGTGCCAGCACTCAGTTTGCCCCCAGACTTAGACAGCAAGAGACCCAGTACTTC. It yields the protein CASTQFAPRLRQQETQYF. This chain joins TRBV28 and TRBJ2-5, with a tentative D call TRBD1 (5 bases). The length of the CDR3 is 18 residues. CDR1 is MDHEN, CDR2 SYDVKM, per germline. V was shortened by 7 bases and J by 2 bases, with 26 bases between the two germline ends.

The V and J genes are TRBV7-9 and TRBJ1-1; tentatively, D is TRBD1 (5 bases). Germline V gene sequence: CDR1 SEHNR, CDR2 FQNEAQ (reference sequence). V was clipped by 2 bases and J by 4 bases, with 8 bases between them. The CDR3 is made up of 13 amino acids. As DNA, the CDR3 is TGTGCCAGCAGCTTATCTGGGGCCACTGAAGCTTTCTTT. Its translation: CASSLSGATEAFF.

The chain carries TRBV15 and TRBJ2-7; 7 nucleotides match TRBD1. Trimming at V came to 1 base and at J to 0 bases, leaving 3 bases not matched to a gene. The V gene's germline CDR1 is LNHNV and CDR2 YYDKDF (reference sequence). CDR3 size: 15 residues. The CDR3 DNA sequence: TGTGCCACCAGCAGAGTGACAGGGAGCTCCTACGAGCAGTACTTC. Its translation: CATSRVTGSSYEQYF.

The rearrangement uses TRBV11-2 and TRBJ2-7; D remains ambiguous. The CDR3 spans 11 residues. Germline CDR1 reads SGHAT; CDR2 reads FQNNGV. Trimming shortened V by 4 bases and J by 4 bases, and 5 bases separated the two germline ends. CDR3 in DNA: TGTGCCAGCAGCTCCAAATACGAGCAGTACTTC. Its translation: CASSSKYEQYF.

This clone is a singleton in its sample. The V and J genes are TRBV30 and TRBJ2-3, with a weak D call TRBD1 (8 bases). The CDR3 is 15 amino acids. Germline V gene sequence: CDR1 GTSNPN, CDR2 SVGIG (reference sequence). The ends were cut back, 4 bases at V and 0 bases at J, with 14 bases in the middle. CDR3: CAWTGGTGSTDTQYF. CDR3 nucleotides: TGTGCCTGGACCGGGGGGACAGGCAGCACAGATACGCAGTATTTT.

The rearrangement links TRBV6-5 to TRBJ2-5; 8 nucleotides agree with TRBD2. V lost 2 bases and J lost 5; bases outside the gene matches: 7. The CDR3 consists of 15 residues. Germline-derived CDR1 and CDR2 are MNHEY and SVGAGI. CDR3 sequence: CASSYGAGGTETQYF. The CDR3 DNA reads TGTGCCAGCAGTTACGGGGCGGGGGGAACGGAGACCCAGTACTTC.

This clone came up a few times. The chain uses TRBV5-1 and TRBJ2-3; D is perhaps TRBD1 (5 bases). The V gene's germline CDR1 is SGHRS and CDR2 YFSETQ. V shed 5 bases and J shed 1 base, with 14 bases lying between them. This CDR3 is 15 amino acids long. CDR3 sequence (DNA): TGCGCCAGCAGATCTGGGGTCAGGGGCACAGATACGCAGTATTTT. Amino acid sequence: CASRSGVRGTDTQYF. The full variable domain, its missing parts supplied by reference TRBV5-1 and TRBJ2-3, is KAGVTQTPRYLIKTRGQQVTLSCSPISGHRSVSWYQQTPGQGLQFLFEYFSETQRNKGNFPGRFSGRQFSNSRSEMNVSTLELGDSALYLCASRSGVRGTDTQYFGPGTRLTVL.

The chain combines TRBV7-9 with TRBJ1-1; possibly TRBD1 for D (6 bases). CDR3 size: 14 residues. Germline CDR1 is SEHNR and CDR2 is FQNEAQ (reference sequence). V was trimmed by 1 base and J by 10 bases, leaving 16 bases between them. CDR3 protein: CASSLDTDSSAAFF. The CDR3 DNA reads as TGTGCCAGCAGCTTAGATACGGACAGTTCTGCAGCTTTCTTT.

The genes are TRBV2 and TRBJ1-5; D possibly corresponds to TRBD1 (6 bases). Between the trimmed V and J ends, which lost 4 bases and 4 bases, there was a span of 11 bases. The CDR3 is 14 amino acids. Germline CDR1 SNHLY, CDR2 FYNNEI. The CDR3 sequence is CASSVGALNQPQHF. As DNA, the CDR3 is TGTGCCAGCAGTGTGGGGGCTCTTAATCAGCCCCAGCATTTT.

This clone was recorded a few times. This chain connects TRBV29-1 to TRBJ2-7; 8 bases line up with TRBD2. The CDR3 length is 12 residues. CDR1 SQVTM and CDR2 ANQGSEA come from the germline V gene. Unmatched junction bases numbered 5, after V lost 7 bases and J lost 3 bases. The CDR3 here is CSAVLAGYEQYF. DNA of the CDR3: TGCAGCGCGGTGCTAGCGGGCTACGAGCAGTACTTC.

The chain combines TRBV28 with TRBJ1-4; TRBD1 might be the D (5 bases). The CDR3 contains 15 residues. Looked up from germline, CDR1 is MDHEN and CDR2 is SYDVKM. Trimming removed 1 base from V and 7 bases from J, with 13 bases in between. The CDR3 sequence is CASSLSAPGGEKLFF. The CDR3 DNA is TGTGCCAGCAGTTTATCGGCCCCCGGGGGTGAAAAACTGTTTTTT.

This sequence joins TRBV6-4 and TRBJ1-4; no clear D. The CDR3 totals 18 residues. Trimming left V 0 bases short and J 8 bases short, with 22 bases between. Germline V lookup: CDR1 MRHNA, CDR2 SNTAGT. The CDR3 loop is CASSDSNPTQLRSEKLFF. For the CDR3, the DNA is TGTGCCAGCAGTGACTCGAATCCTACTCAACTAAGAAGCGAAAAACTGTTTTTT.

This chain connects TRBV19 to TRBJ2-7, with D perhaps TRBD2 (5 bases). This CDR3 comprises 14 residues. Trimming pared 6 bases from V and 2 bases from J, leaving 14 bases between. Per the germline V gene, CDR1 is LNHDA and CDR2 is SQIVND (reference sequence). CDR3 sequence reads: CASSSIAWPYEQYF. In DNA form, the CDR3 reads TGTGCCAGTAGCTCCATAGCGTGGCCCTACGAGCAGTACTTC.